These T cell receptor beta chains were read from a single sample in a study of cytomegalovirus exposure and HLA in healthy donors. The repertoire was sequenced with immunoSEQ multiplex PCR; TCRdb's copy has only in-frame clones and lacks some. The data show under 150,000 clones, about 83% seen once. Sequencing input: PBMCs. The receptors come from a woman in her twenties or thirties in good health and CMV-seronegative. CDR3s include the opening cysteine and the closing phenylalanine or tryptophan. A D gene is named only where the DNA matches it firmly.

v_gene	d_gene	len	j_gene	CDR3nt	CDR3aa
TRBV10-3	TRBD2	15	TRBJ2-3	TGTGCCACCCAGACTAGCGGGGGGGCCGTTAATACGCAGTATTTT	CATQTSGGAVNTQYF
TRBV5-8	TRBD1	15	TRBJ2-7	TGTGCCAGCAGCCCCTGGACAGGGAGCTCCTACGAGCAGTACTTC	CASSPWTGSSYEQYF
TRBV7-9	TRBD1	14	TRBJ1-5	TGTGCCAGCAGCTACGGACAGGTCAATCAGCCCCAGCATTTT	CASSYGQVNQPQHF
TRBV5-1	TRBD2	16	TRBJ2-1	TGCGCCAGCAGCTACGGGACTAGCGGGAGGGCTGGTGAGCAGTTCTTC	CASSYGTSGRAGEQFF
TRBV7-9	.	17	TRBJ2-3	TGTGCCAGCAGCTTAGAGGCAAAGCGGATCTACACAGATACGCAGTATTTT	CASSLEAKRIYTDTQYF
TRBV28	TRBD2	15	TRBJ2-1	TGTGCCAGCACACGAAGGACTAGCGGTTACAATGAGCAGTTCTTC	CASTRRTSGYNEQFF
TRBV4-3	.	14	TRBJ1-2	TGCGCCAGCAGCCAAGAATTGGGGGCCGGTGGCTACACCTTC	CASSQELGAGGYTF
TRBV5-5	TRBD1	14	TRBJ2-5	TGTGCCAGCAGCTTAGCAGGGGGCCTTGAGACCCAGTACTTC	CASSLAGGLETQYF
TRBV19	TRBD1	14	TRBJ1-1	TGTGCCAGTAGGGGACAGCTCATGAACACTGAAGCTTTCTTT	CASRGQLMNTEAFF
TRBV5-6	.	13	TRBJ2-5	TGTGCCAGCAGCGCGGAGTTCCAAGAGACCCAGTACTTC	CASSAEFQETQYF
TRBV15	.	18	TRBJ1-4	TGTGCCACCAGCAGAGATCTGGTCGCGAGTTACGGGAATGAAAAACTGTTTTTT	CATSRDLVASYGNEKLFF
TRBV28	TRBD1	14	TRBJ1-6	TGTGCCAGCACTAAACAGGGGATTGGTTCACCCCTCCACTTT	CASTKQGIGSPLHF
TRBV7-3	TRBD1	14	TRBJ1-2	TGTGCCAGCAGCTTAGAGGGACAGGGCTATGGCTACACCTTC	CASSLEGQGYGYTF
TRBV5-4	.	16	TRBJ1-2	TGTGCCAGCAGCTTGGATTGGCAGGGAGGACTCTATGGCTACACCTTC	CASSLDWQGGLYGYTF
TRBV18	.	17	TRBJ2-7	TGTGCCAGCTCACCTTTCATGGGGGGTCATCCTTCCTACGAGCAGTACTTC	CASSPFMGGHPSYEQYF